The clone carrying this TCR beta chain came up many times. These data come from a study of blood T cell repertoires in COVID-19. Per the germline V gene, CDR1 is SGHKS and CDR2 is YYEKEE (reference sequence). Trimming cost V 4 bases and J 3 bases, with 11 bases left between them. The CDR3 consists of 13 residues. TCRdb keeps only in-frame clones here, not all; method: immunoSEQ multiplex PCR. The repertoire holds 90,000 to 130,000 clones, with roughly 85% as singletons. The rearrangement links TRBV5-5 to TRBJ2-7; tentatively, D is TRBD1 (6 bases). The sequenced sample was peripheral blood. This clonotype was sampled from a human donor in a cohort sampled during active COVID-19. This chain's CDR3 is CASSRDILYEQYF. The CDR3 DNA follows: TGTGCCAGCAGCAGGGACATCCTCTACGAGCAGTACTTC.